The T cell receptor (beta chain) described here comes from a study of blood T cell repertoires in COVID-19. Study in general: Some COVID-19 samples were acute and others convalescent; all came from the United States, Italy and Spain. From T cells, B-cell-depleted T cells, or PBMCs came the material, which was cDNA or gDNA.

Under the authors' procedure: It was from reference gene primer amplification that nucleated cell counts were estimated. Generated by immunoSEQ multiplex PCR, the TCRdb table keeps only in-frame clones and is missing some. V, J and clone size are those of that table, while D and trimming were read from the DNA. The data show about 100,000 clones, 75% to 90% seen once. Trimming pared 4 bases from V and 0 bases from J, leaving 12 bases between. CDR1 MDHEN and CDR2 SYDVKM come from the germline V gene. The CDR3 sequence is 15 residues long. This TCR was sampled from a woman aged 70-85 years with active or convalescent COVID-19. The sample comprised peripheral blood. The J gene is TRBJ1-1, the V gene TRBV28; D gene ambiguous. CDR3 loop: CASSWAASVNTEAFF. The DNA of the CDR3 is TGTGCCAGCAGTTGGGCAGCCTCTGTGAACACTGAAGCTTTCTTT.